Listed here are 5 T cell receptor beta chains from one sample, sequenced in a study of blood T cells in healthy people across ages. A second PCR, run for about 7 to 12 cycles, used a sample-barcoded 5' primer plus a J-beta primer mix. One entry per CDR3 protein results from TCRdb running MiXCR on the 5' RACE reads. The sample has fewer than 2,000,000 distinct CDR3 sequences, approximately 40% seen once; the top ten hold under 25%. Sequencing was performed on blood. The receptors were sampled from a human donor in good health.

V usage is TRBV5-1 and J usage is TRBJ2-4; D may match TRBD1 or TRBD2 (5 bases each). Matching the DNA end better, TRBJ2-7 makes the J call doubtful. Germline values: CDR1 SGHRS, CDR2 YFSETQ. The CDR3 sequence is 14 residues long. For the CDR3, the DNA is TGCGCCAGCAGCTCCGGGGCAGGGAGATACGAGCAGTACTTC. Its protein is CASSSGAGRYEQYF.

This rearrangement joins TRBV18 to TRBJ2-3; 8 bases map to TRBD2. Trimming cost V 6 bases and J 6 bases; bases outside gene matches: 5. CDR3 length: 13 amino acids. Germline values: CDR1 KGHSH, CDR2 LQKENI. The CDR3 nucleotides are TGTGCCAGCTCTTCGACTAGCGTGGATACGCAGTATTTT. Protein sequence: CASSSTSVDTQYF.

The sample holds a few counts of this clonotype. V is TRBV10-3 and J is TRBJ2-1, with a possible D match to TRBD1 (6 bases). From germline, CDR1 is ENHRY and CDR2 SYGVKD. Trimming removed 2 bases at V and 0 bases at J, with 11 bases between. The CDR3 has 16 residues. The CDR3 bases are TGTGCCATCAGTGAGGATGGGGACACCTCCTACAATGAGCAGTTCTTC. The encoded protein is CAISEDGDTSYNEQFF.

This clonotype was counted at least ten times. The chain has TRBV29-1 and TRBJ2-5, with D maybe TRBD2 (6 bases). The germline gives CDR1 SQVTM, CDR2 ANQGSEA. Trimming shortened V by 1 base and J by 4 bases, and 10 bases separated the two germline ends. This CDR3 is 13 amino acids long. CDR3 amino acids: CSVEGSEGETQYF. DNA for the CDR3: TGCAGCGTTGAAGGATCGGAGGGAGAGACCCAGTACTTC.

The V call is TRBV7-3, the J call TRBJ1-2; D unclear. V was pared by 5 bases and J by 8 bases, with 21 bases between. Germline CDR1 and CDR2: SGHTA and FQGTGA. The CDR3 loop spans 15 amino acids. The CDR3 region is CASSPFLPGLGGYTF. The DNA of the CDR3 is TGTGCCAGCAGCCCATTCCTGCCAGGATTGGGAGGCTACACCTTC.